The sequence of this T cell receptor (beta chain) was determined in a study of tumor-infiltrating lymphocytes in primary liver carcinoma. As for the study in general: All patients, whether men or women, fell within 30 to 69 years of age.

Co-extraction yielded RNA and DNA from around 18-30 mg of unsorted bulk tissue. With chronic HBV infection, the patients were also treatment-naive. Comments on this clonotype: The junction departs from the called germline gene at one end, perhaps through a read error.

From approximately 500 ng total RNA, TCR beta cDNA was generated with a primer in the constant region. Nested multiplex PCR, run for three rounds with slightly modified ARM-PCR, yielded TCR beta libraries. Two initial PCR rounds of approximately 10 cycles each paired TRBV1-TRBV30 forward primers with a C-beta reverse primer. TCRdb reanalysed the multiplex PCR reads using MiXCR and keeps one entry per CDR3 protein. Of tens of thousands of distinct CDR3 sequences detected, around 64% appear once; the ten largest clones hold 30% to 40%. The CDR3 is made up of 15 amino acids. Germline V gene lookup returns CDR1 SQVTM and CDR2 ANQGSEA.

The TCR originated in a man aged 35-49 years with primary liver carcinoma and hepatitis B virus infection. The sequenced sample was liver tumor tissue from sampling region 4. The subset denotes: tumor region T4, right-lateral pole. The V gene is TRBV29-1, the J gene TRBJ2-5; possibly TRBD2 for D (5 bases). The CDR3 here is CSAYGTRFVGETQHF. The CDR3 DNA sequence: TGCAGCGCCTACGGAACTAGGTTCGTTGGAGAGACCCAGCACTTC. The entire variable domain, with the rest obtained from reference TRBV29-1 and TRBJ2-5, is as follows: SAVISQKPSRDICQRGTSLTIQCQVDSQVTMMFWYRQQPGQSLTLIATANQGSEATYESGFVIDKFPISRPNLTFSTLTVSNMSPEDSSIYLCSAYGTRFVGETQHFGPGTRLLVL.